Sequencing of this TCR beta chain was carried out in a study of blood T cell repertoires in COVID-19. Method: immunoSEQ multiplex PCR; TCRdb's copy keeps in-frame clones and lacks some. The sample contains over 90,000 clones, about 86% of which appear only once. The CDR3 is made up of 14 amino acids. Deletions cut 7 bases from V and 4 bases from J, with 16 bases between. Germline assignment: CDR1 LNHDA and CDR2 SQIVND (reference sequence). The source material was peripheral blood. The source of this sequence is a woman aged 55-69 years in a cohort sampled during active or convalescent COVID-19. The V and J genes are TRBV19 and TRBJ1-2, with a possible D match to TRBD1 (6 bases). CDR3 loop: CASKKSGDAYGYTF. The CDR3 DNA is TGTGCCAGTAAAAAATCAGGGGATGCCTATGGCTACACCTTC. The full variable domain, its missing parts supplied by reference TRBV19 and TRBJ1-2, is DGGITQSPKYLFRKEGQNVTLSCEQNLNHDAMYWYRQDPGQGLRLIYYSQIVNDFQKGDIAEGYSVSREKKESFPLTVTSAQKNPTAFYLCASKKSGDAYGYTFGSGTRLTVV.